Shown below are 32 T cell receptor beta chains from a single sample sequenced in a study of blood T cell repertoires in COVID-19. TCRdb's table, derived via immunoSEQ multiplex PCR, lists solely in-frame clones and lacks some. The sample carries more than 250,000 clones, over 70% recorded once. The sequencing input was peripheral blood. The origin of the receptors is a woman between 45 and 60 years old with acute or convalescent COVID-19.

This chain connects TRBV6-2 or TRBV6-3 to TRBJ2-7, with 8 bases matching TRBD2. Germline lookup yields CDR1 MNHEY and CDR2 SVGEGT. Trimming took 5 bases from V and 1 from J; bases not matched to a gene: 7. CDR3 length: 15 amino acids. This CDR3 reads CASSHLLADSYEQYF. CDR3 sequence (DNA): TGTGCCAGCAGTCACCTACTAGCGGATTCCTACGAGCAGTACTTC.

This chain links TRBV24-1 with TRBJ1-6; D is possibly TRBD1 (6 bases). CDR3 length: 16 amino acids. Per the germline V gene, CDR1 is KGHDR and CDR2 is SFDVKD. Trimming pared 0 bases from V and 5 bases from J, leaving 10 bases between. The CDR3 nucleotides are TGTGCCACCAGTGATTTGTCCAGGGACAATAATTCACCCCTCCACTTT. Translation: CATSDLSRDNNSPLHF.

This clone occurred once. The chain uses TRBV7-3 and TRBJ2-2, with 7 bases that match TRBD2. CDR3 size: 14 residues. J was trimmed by 5 bases and V by 6 bases; bases with no gene match: 6. The germline V gene encodes CDR1 SGHTA and CDR2 FQGTGA. The CDR3 loop is CASRAGVRTGELFF. Here the CDR3 DNA reads TGTGCCAGCAGGGCGGGAGTGAGGACCGGGGAGCTGTTTTTT. The full variable domain, completed using reference TRBV7-3 and TRBJ2-2, is GAGVSQTPSNKVTEKGKYVELRCDPISGHTALYWYRQSLGQGPEFLIYFQGTGAADDSGLPNDRFFAVRPEGSVSTLKIQRTERGDSAVYLCASRAGVRTGELFFGEGSRLTVL.

V is TRBV2 and J is TRBJ2-4; D is possibly TRBD1 (6 bases). Germline V gene lookup returns CDR1 SNHLY and CDR2 FYNNEI. The ends were cut back, 4 bases at V and 6 bases at J, with 16 bases in the middle. The CDR3 covers 15 residues. This CDR3 is CASSATGQGSNIQYF. The CDR3 DNA follows: TGTGCCAGCAGTGCGACGGGACAAGGGTCAAACATTCAGTACTTC.

The V and J genes are TRBV7-3 and TRBJ1-1; no definite D call. Germline-derived CDR1 and CDR2 are SGHTA and FQGTGA. V lost 2 bases and J 0 bases, leaving 7 bases between the germline ends. The CDR3 length is 14 residues. Here the CDR3 reads CASSLGILNTEAFF. The CDR3 DNA sequence: TGTGCCAGCAGCTTAGGCATCCTGAACACTGAAGCTTTCTTT.

The count of this clone is one. The J gene is TRBJ1-2, the V gene TRBV2; D uncertain. CDR1 and CDR2 from the germline V gene are SNHLY and FYNNEI. This CDR3 comprises 12 residues. Between the trimmed V and J ends, which lost 4 bases and 0 bases, there was a span of 3 bases. The CDR3 DNA reads TGTGCCAGCAGTGCTACTAACTATGGCTACACCTTC. Its translation is CASSATNYGYTF.

CDR3 residues: CASSRGSGSNYGYTF. The CDR3 DNA reads TGTGCCAGCAGCAGAGGCTCCGGGTCGAACTATGGCTACACCTTC. The chain employs TRBV3-1 (or the pseudogene TRBV3-2) and TRBJ1-2, with unresolved D. CDR1 is LGHDT and CDR2 is YNNKEL in the germline V gene (reference sequence). The V and J ends lost 5 bases and 2 bases respectively, with 15 bases between them. The CDR3 has 15 residues.

V is TRBV5-4 and J is TRBJ2-7; TRBD2 is a possible D gene (5 bases). CDR1 is SGHNT, CDR2 YYREEE, per germline (reference sequence). V shed 5 bases and J shed 2 bases, with 14 bases lying between them. CDR3 length: 14 amino acids. The CDR3 protein is CASRKDVGAYEQYV. For the CDR3, the DNA is TGTGCCAGCAGGAAGGACGTCGGGGCCTACGAGCAGTACGTC.

The gene calls are TRBV7-9 and TRBJ1-2; TRBD1 is a possible D gene (6 bases). CDR1 SEHNR and CDR2 FQNEAQ come from the germline V gene (reference sequence). V was clipped by 2 bases and J by 10 bases, with 17 bases between them. The CDR3 totals 14 residues. The CDR3 reads CASSLSYRALSYTF. CDR3 coding DNA: TGTGCCAGCAGCTTATCATACAGGGCCCTCTCCTACACCTTC.

This CDR3 is CASSNLGPQHF. Here the CDR3 DNA reads TGTGCCAGCAGTAATCTAGGGCCCCAGCATTTT. The chain joins TRBV2 to TRBJ1-5; D is unclear. The CDR3 is 11 amino acids. Germline CDR1 and CDR2: SNHLY and FYNNEI. V gave up 5 bases and J gave up 9 bases, with 8 bases separating them.

The rearrangement joins TRBV2 to TRBJ1-4; 7 nucleotides align to TRBD1. V gave up 7 bases and J gave up 10 bases; unmatched junction bases: 9. The CDR3 runs to 13 residues. CDR1 and CDR2 (germline): SNHLY, FYNNEI. In DNA, the CDR3 is TGTGCCAGCATGCCTACAGGGGACGGAAAACTGTTTTTT. Protein sequence: CASMPTGDGKLFF.

The V gene is TRBV11-2, the J gene TRBJ2-3, with TRBD2 matching over 7 bases. J lost 3 bases, V lost 5 bases, and 8 bases had no gene match. The germline gives CDR1 SGHAT, CDR2 FQNNGV. CDR3 length equals 15 residues. As DNA, the CDR3 is TGTGCCAGCAGCCGGGGGGACTTTGAAACAGATACGCAGTATTTT. This codes for CASSRGDFETDTQYF. The full variable domain, in which reference TRBV11-2 and TRBJ2-3 provide the parts outside the CDR3, is EAGVAQSPRYKIIEKRQSVAFWCNPISGHATLYWYQQILGQGPKLLIQFQNNGVVDDSQLPKDRFSAERLKGVDSTLKIQPAKLEDSAVYLCASSRGDFETDTQYFGPGTRLTVL.

V usage is TRBV6-1 and J usage is TRBJ2-7; D might be TRBD1 (6 bases). From germline, CDR1 is MNHNS and CDR2 SASEGT. V lost 2 bases, J lost 3 bases, and 17 bases lay in between. CDR3 length equals 16 residues. CDR3 residues: CASSELTGEPFYEQYF. CDR3 bases: TGTGCCAGCAGTGAACTGACAGGAGAGCCGTTCTACGAGCAGTACTTC.

The rearrangement joins TRBV7-2 to TRBJ2-5, with D unclear. The germline V gene encodes CDR1 SGHTA and CDR2 FQGNSA. The CDR3 extends over 14 amino acids. V shed 1 base and J shed 2 bases, with 8 bases lying between them. CDR3 sequence reads: CASSLGSRQETQYF. The CDR3, as DNA: TGTGCCAGCAGCTTAGGGTCGCGGCAAGAGACCCAGTACTTC.

The chain recombines TRBV3-1 (or the pseudogene TRBV3-2) with TRBJ2-4; 9 nucleotides line up with TRBD1. Germline V lookup: CDR1 LGHDT, CDR2 YNNKEL (reference sequence). V was clipped by 3 bases and J by 6 bases; unmatched bases: 15. CDR3 length equals 18 residues. The CDR3 loop reads CASSQGGRTGVFRNIQYF. CDR3 in DNA: TGTGCCAGCAGCCAGGGGGGGAGGACAGGGGTGTTTCGAAACATTCAGTACTTC.

The table lists this clone with a few counts. The chain joins TRBV7-3 to TRBJ2-5; no reliable D call. Germline V gene sequence: CDR1 SGHTA, CDR2 FQGTGA. With 3 bases removed from V and 1 base from J, the gap between germline ends came to 6 bases. The CDR3 is 13 amino acids. The DNA for the CDR3 is TGTGCCAGCAGCTTCAACGGCCAAGAGACCCAGTACTTC. Translating it yields CASSFNGQETQYF. Combining the CDR3 with reference TRBV7-3 and TRBJ2-5 gives the whole variable domain GAGVSQTPSNKVTEKGKYVELRCDPISGHTALYWYRQSLGQGPEFLIYFQGTGAADDSGLPNDRFFAVRPEGSVSTLKIQRTERGDSAVYLCASSFNGQETQYFGPGTRLLVL.

The J gene is TRBJ2-4, the V gene TRBV2; D is uncertain. Germline assignment: CDR1 SNHLY and CDR2 FYNNEI. CDR3 length: 14 residues. V was pared by 9 bases and J by 9 bases, with 21 bases between. DNA for the CDR3: TGTGCCAGTCTACCCCAAGGCCCTTCGGGCATTCAGTACTTC. Amino acid sequence: CASLPQGPSGIQYF. Full variable domain (rest looked up from reference TRBV2 and TRBJ2-4): EPEVTQTPSHQVTQMGQEVILRCVPISNHLYFYWYRQILGQKVEFLVSFYNNEISEKSEIFDDQFSVERPDGSNFTLKIRSTKLEDSAMYFCASLPQGPSGIQYFGAGTRLSVL.

V usage is TRBV29-1 and J usage is TRBJ1-5; D remains unclear. With 2 bases removed from V and 4 bases from J, the gap between germline ends came to 9 bases. CDR1 is SQVTM, CDR2 ANQGSEA, per germline. The CDR3 length is 13 residues. The CDR3: CSVETQPNQPQHF. CDR3 sequence (DNA): TGCAGCGTTGAAACACAGCCTAATCAGCCCCAGCATTTT.

The chain joins TRBV12-5 to TRBJ2-7; 13 bases map to TRBD2. Unmatched junction bases numbered 11, after V lost 0 bases and J lost 3 bases. Germline-derived CDR1 and CDR2 are LGHNT and FRNRAP. The CDR3 is 19 residues long. The CDR3: CASGLVPLYGTSGNYEQYF. The CDR3, as DNA: TGTGCTAGTGGTTTGGTACCCTTGTACGGGACTAGCGGGAACTACGAGCAGTACTTC. Based on the CDR3 plus reference TRBV12-5 and TRBJ2-7, the full variable domain is DARVTQTPRHKVTEMGQEVTMRCQPILGHNTVFWYRQTMMQGLELLAYFRNRAPLDDSGMPKDRFSAEMPDATLATLKIQPSEPRDSAVYFCASGLVPLYGTSGNYEQYFGPGTRLTVT.

V gene TRBV9 combines with J gene TRBJ2-6, with TRBD2 matching over 8 bases. V lost 4 bases, J lost 0 bases, and 6 bases stayed unmatched. This CDR3 region has 17 residues. The V gene's germline CDR1 is SGDLS and CDR2 YYNGEE. This chain's CDR3 is CASSYTGTSSGANVLTF. The CDR3 bases are TGTGCCAGCAGCTACACAGGGACTAGCTCTGGGGCCAACGTCCTGACTTTC.

The chain has TRBV18 and TRBJ2-1; 7 bases align to TRBD2. Germline CDR1 reads KGHSH; CDR2 reads LQKENI. V shed 3 bases and J 10 bases; nucleotides not matched to a gene: 18. The CDR3 runs to 17 residues. The CDR3 sequence is CASSPPLAGRKNREQFF. CDR3 DNA: TGTGCCAGCTCACCCCCGCTGGCCGGGAGGAAGAATAGAGAGCAGTTCTTC.

The J gene is TRBJ1-2, the V gene TRBV3-1 (or the pseudogene TRBV3-2); D perhaps matches TRBD1 (5 bases). The CDR3 consists of 16 residues. Germline V gene lookup returns CDR1 LGHDT and CDR2 YNNKEL (reference sequence). V lost 4 bases and J lost 1, with 16 bases in between. CDR3 in DNA: TGTGCCAGCAGCCCCATGGGGGGGACGAATAACTATGGCTACACCTTC. Encoded protein: CASSPMGGTNNYGYTF.

V gene TRBV5-1 combines with J gene TRBJ2-2, with a weak D call TRBD2 (5 bases). The CDR3 loop spans 19 amino acids. Per germline, CDR1 SGHRS and CDR2 YFSETQ. V was pared by 0 bases and J by 0 bases, with 18 bases between. The CDR3 sequence: CASSLGISGGLSNTGELFF. CDR3 sequence (DNA): TGCGCCAGCAGCTTGGGTATATCCGGAGGACTTTCGAACACCGGGGAGCTGTTTTTT.

This rearrangement joins TRBV12-3 or TRBV12-4 to TRBJ1-1, with a weak D call TRBD1 (6 bases). V was clipped by 6 bases and J by 8 bases, with 13 bases between them. The CDR3 sequence is 12 residues long. CDR3 sequence: CASRTGGAEAFF. CDR3 DNA sequence: TGTGCCAGCAGGACGGGGGGGGCAGAAGCTTTCTTT.

This chain links TRBV12-3 or TRBV12-4 with TRBJ2-1; possibly TRBD2 for D (6 bases). Trimming took off 8 bases at V and 12 bases at J, with 17 bases between the two ends. CDR3 length: 12 residues. Written as DNA, the CDR3 is TGTGCCAGCGGGGGGACTGCTGGCGGGCAGTTCTTC. Its translation is CASGGTAGGQFF.

This clone has more than one count but fewer than ten. The CDR3 here is CSASFELGAQHF. The CDR3 DNA sequence: TGCAGTGCTAGTTTCGAGCTAGGAGCCCAGCATTTT. The rearrangement joins TRBV20-1 to TRBJ1-5, with no clear D. Germline CDR1 reads DFQATT; CDR2 reads SNEGSKA (reference sequence). Trimming removed 3 bases at V and 11 bases at J, with 14 bases between. The CDR3 consists of 12 residues.

CDR3 residues: CASSIGGQRFTDTQYF. CDR3 DNA sequence: TGTGCCAGTAGTATAGGTGGGCAGCGGTTCACAGATACGCAGTATTTT. The chain has TRBV19 and TRBJ2-3, with a possible D match to TRBD2 (5 bases). V lost 1 base and J lost 2, with 13 bases in between. The CDR3 covers 16 residues. CDR1 LNHDA and CDR2 SQIVND come from the germline V gene (reference sequence).

This rearrangement joins TRBV5-5 to TRBJ1-5, with D maybe TRBD1 (5 bases). The CDR3 spans 15 residues. Germline V gene data show CDR1 as SGHKS and CDR2 as YYEKEE (reference sequence). Trimming cost V 4 bases and J 0 bases, with 11 bases left between them. CDR3 coding DNA: TGTGCCAGCAGCCCGACAGCGACTAGCAATCAGCCCCAGCATTTT. It codes for CASSPTATSNQPQHF.

The rearrangement joins TRBV9 to TRBJ1-4; D not resolved. CDR3 length: 13 residues. Between the trimmed V and J ends, which lost 2 bases and 5 bases, there was a span of 7 bases. CDR1 is SGDLS and CDR2 is YYNGEE in the germline V gene. The CDR3 region is CASSVPGNEKLFF. CDR3 in DNA: TGTGCCAGCAGCGTCCCGGGAAATGAAAAACTGTTTTTT.

V is TRBV6-5 and J is TRBJ1-4, with 7 bases matching TRBD1. Trimming cost V 7 bases and J 4 bases; bases outside gene matches: 6. The germline V gene encodes CDR1 MNHEY and CDR2 SVGAGI. This CDR3 region has 14 residues. The CDR3 nucleotides are TGTGCCAGCAAGCGGGGGACAGATAATGAAAAACTGTTTTTT. This codes for CASKRGTDNEKLFF.

The chain couples TRBV6-5 to TRBJ1-6, with TRBD1 as a possible D gene (6 bases). Deletions cut 10 bases from V and 4 bases from J, with 14 bases between. The CDR3 loop spans 14 amino acids. Germline assignment: CDR1 MNHEY and CDR2 SVGAGI. This chain's CDR3 is CATLLRGYNSPLHF. In DNA, the CDR3 is TGTGCCACTCTACTCAGGGGTTATAATTCACCCCTCCACTTT.

The V and J genes are TRBV5-6 and TRBJ2-7; D not resolved. The germline V gene has CDR1 SGHDT and CDR2 YYEEEE. The length of the CDR3 is 14 residues. V was trimmed by 0 bases and J by 0 bases, leaving 7 bases between them. The CDR3 sequence is CASSLVHSSYEQYV. CDR3 in DNA: TGTGCCAGCAGCTTGGTCCACAGCTCCTACGAGCAGTACGTC.